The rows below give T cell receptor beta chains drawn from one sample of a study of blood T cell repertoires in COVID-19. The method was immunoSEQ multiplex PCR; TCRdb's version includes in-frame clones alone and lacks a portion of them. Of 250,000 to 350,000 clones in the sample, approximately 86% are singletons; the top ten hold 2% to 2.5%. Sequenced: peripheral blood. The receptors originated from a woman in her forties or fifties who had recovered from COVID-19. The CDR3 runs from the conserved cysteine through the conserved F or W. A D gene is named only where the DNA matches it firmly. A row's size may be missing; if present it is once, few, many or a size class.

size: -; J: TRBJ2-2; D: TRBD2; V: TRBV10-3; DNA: TGTGCCATCAGTGAAAGACTAGCGGGGTATGGCGGGGAGCTGTTTTTT; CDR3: CAISERLAGYGGELFF
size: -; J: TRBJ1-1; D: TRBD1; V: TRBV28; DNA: TGTGCCAGCAGTGCCCGGACAGGGGGGGTTGCTGAAGCTTTCTTT; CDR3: CASSARTGGVAEAFF
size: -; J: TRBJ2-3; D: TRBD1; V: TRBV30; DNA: TGTGCCTGGAGTACCCCACAGGGGATAACAGATACGCAGTATTTT; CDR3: CAWSTPQGITDTQYF
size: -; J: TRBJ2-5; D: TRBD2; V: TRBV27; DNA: TGTGCCAGCAGTTTGGGCGGGGGGCCCTTACAAGAGACCCAGTACTTC; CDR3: CASSLGGGPLQETQYF
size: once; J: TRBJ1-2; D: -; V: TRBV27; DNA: TGTGCCAGCAGTCCCATTGTGTGGACTCCTATCGTTAACTATGGCTACACCTTC; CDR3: CASSPIVWTPIVNYGYTF
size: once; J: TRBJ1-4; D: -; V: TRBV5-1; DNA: TGCGCCAGCAGCTTGTTGGGAGGGAGTGAAAAACTGTTTTTT; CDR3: CASSLLGGSEKLFF
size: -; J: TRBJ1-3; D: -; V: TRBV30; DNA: TGTGCCTGTCAGACAGGTCTCGGAAACACCATATATTTT; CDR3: CACQTGLGNTIYF
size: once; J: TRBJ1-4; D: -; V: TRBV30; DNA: TGTGCCTGGAGTTATATAAATGAAAAACTGTTTTTT; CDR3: CAWSYINEKLFF
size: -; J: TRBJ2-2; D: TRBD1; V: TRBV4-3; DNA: TGCGCCAGCAGCCTTCTACAGGGGCAAGGGGAGCTGTTTTTT; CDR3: CASSLLQGQGELFF
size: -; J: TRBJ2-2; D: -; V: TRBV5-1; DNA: TGCGCCAGCAGCTTGGGACTAGTTGTCGGGGAGCTGTTTTTT; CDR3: CASSLGLVVGELFF
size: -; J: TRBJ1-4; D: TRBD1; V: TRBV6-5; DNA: TGTGCCAGCAGTTACTGGGGACAGGGAAGGGAAAAACTGTTTTTT; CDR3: CASSYWGQGREKLFF
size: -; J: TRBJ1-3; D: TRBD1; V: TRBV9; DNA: TGTGCCAGCAGCGAGGGGACAGGGAGCTCTGGAAACACCATATATTTT; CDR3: CASSEGTGSSGNTIYF
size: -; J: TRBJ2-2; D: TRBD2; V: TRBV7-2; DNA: TGTGCCAGCAGCCCTCAAAGCGGGGGGGCCTTAAGGGAGCTGTTTTTT; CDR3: CASSPQSGGALRELFF
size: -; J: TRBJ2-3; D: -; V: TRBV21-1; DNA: TGTGCCAGCCGTTTCCGACTAGCTCGTCGCACAGATACGCAGTATTTT; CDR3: CASRFRLARRTDTQYF
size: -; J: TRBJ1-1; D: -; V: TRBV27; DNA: TGTGCCAGTTCCAGGGTTTGGGACACTGAAGCTTTCTTT; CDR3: CASSRVWDTEAFF
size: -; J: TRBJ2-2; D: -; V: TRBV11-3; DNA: TGTGCCAGCAGCTTACAGTCATTTACCGGGGAGCTGTTTTTT; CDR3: CASSLQSFTGELFF